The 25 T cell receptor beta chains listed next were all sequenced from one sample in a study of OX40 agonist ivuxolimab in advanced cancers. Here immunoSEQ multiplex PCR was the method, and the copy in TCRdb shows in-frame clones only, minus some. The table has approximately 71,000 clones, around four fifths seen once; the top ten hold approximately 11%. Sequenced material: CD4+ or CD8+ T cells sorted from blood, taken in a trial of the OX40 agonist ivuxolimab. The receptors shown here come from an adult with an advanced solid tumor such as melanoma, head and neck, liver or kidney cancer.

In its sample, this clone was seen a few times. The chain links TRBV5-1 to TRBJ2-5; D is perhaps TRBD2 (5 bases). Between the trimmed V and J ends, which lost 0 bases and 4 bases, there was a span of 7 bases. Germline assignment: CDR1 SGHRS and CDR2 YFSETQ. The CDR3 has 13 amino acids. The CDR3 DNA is TGCGCCAGCAGCTTGGGAGGGCGAGAGACCCAGTACTTC. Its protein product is CASSLGGRETQYF.

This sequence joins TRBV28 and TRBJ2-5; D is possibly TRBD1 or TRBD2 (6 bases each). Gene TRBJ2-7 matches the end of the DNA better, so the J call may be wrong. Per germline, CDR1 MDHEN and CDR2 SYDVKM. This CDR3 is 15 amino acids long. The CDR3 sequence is CASSPLGGTQYEQYF. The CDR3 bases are TGTGCCAGCAGCCCCCTAGGAGGGACACAGTACGAGCAGTACTTC.

CDR3 protein: CAWRKAGGQETQYF. The CDR3 DNA is TGTGCCTGGAGAAAAGCGGGAGGTCAAGAGACCCAGTACTTC. V usage is TRBV30 and J usage is TRBJ2-5, with TRBD2 identical over 9 bases. Germline V gives CDR1 GTSNPN, CDR2 SVGIG (reference sequence). The V and J ends lost 3 bases and 2 bases, in that order; junction bases with no gene match: 4. This CDR3 contains 14 residues.

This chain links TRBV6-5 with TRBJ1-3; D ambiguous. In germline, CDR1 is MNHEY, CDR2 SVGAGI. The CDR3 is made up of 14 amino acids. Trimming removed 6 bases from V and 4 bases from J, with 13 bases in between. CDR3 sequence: CASSRTGDGNTIYF. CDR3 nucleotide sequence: TGTGCCAGCAGCCGGACGGGCGACGGAAACACCATATATTTT.

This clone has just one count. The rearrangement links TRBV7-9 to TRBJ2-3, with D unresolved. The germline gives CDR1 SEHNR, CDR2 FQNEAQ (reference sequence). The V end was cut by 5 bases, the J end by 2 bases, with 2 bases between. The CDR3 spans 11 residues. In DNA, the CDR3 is TGTGCCAGCAGCGACACAGATACGCAGTATTTT. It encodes CASSDTDTQYF.

CDR3 protein: CAWSVWGALDNSPLHF. The CDR3 DNA reads as TGTGCCTGGAGTGTATGGGGGGCCTTGGATAATTCACCCCTCCACTTT. This chain links TRBV30 with TRBJ1-6; TRBD1 might be the D (6 bases). V lost 0 bases, J lost 5 bases, and 14 bases lay in between. CDR1 is GTSNPN and CDR2 is SVGIG in the germline V gene (reference sequence). The CDR3 contains 16 residues.

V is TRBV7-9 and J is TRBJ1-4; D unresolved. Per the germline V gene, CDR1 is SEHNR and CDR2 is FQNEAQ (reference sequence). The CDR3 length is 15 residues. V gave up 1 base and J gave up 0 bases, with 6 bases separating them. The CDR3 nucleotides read TGTGCCAGCAGCTTAGTTTCTGCAACTAATGAAAAACTGTTTTTT. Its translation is CASSLVSATNEKLFF.

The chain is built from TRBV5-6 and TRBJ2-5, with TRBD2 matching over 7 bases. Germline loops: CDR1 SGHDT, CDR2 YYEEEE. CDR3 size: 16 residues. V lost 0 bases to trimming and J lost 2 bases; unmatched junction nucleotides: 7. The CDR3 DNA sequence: TGTGCCAGCAGCTTGGTCGCCAGCGGGGCACAAGAGACCCAGTACTTC. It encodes CASSLVASGAQETQYF.

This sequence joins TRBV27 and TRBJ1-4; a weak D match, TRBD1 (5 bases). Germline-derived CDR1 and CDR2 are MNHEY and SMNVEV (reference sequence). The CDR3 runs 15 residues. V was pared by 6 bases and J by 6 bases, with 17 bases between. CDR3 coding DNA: TGTGCCAGCAGACAATTGGGGGTGTTCGATGAAAAACTGTTTTTT. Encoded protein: CASRQLGVFDEKLFF.

CDR3 sequence (DNA): TGCGCCAGCAGCCAAGAGTGGGCCCAGGCCTCCCGAGAGACCCAGTACTTC. Amino acids: CASSQEWAQASRETQYF. The rearrangement links TRBV4-1 to TRBJ2-5, with no clear D. CDR3 size: 17 residues. The V gene's germline CDR1 is MGHRA and CDR2 YSYEKL. The ends were cut back, 0 bases at V and 4 bases at J, with 18 bases in the middle.

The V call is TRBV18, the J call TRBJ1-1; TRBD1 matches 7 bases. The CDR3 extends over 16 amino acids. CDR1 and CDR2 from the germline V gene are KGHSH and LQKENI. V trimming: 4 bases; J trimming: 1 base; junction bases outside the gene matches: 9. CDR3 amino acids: CASSQGGGQTNTEAFF. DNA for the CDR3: TGTGCCAGCTCACAAGGCGGGGGACAGACGAACACTGAAGCTTTCTTT.

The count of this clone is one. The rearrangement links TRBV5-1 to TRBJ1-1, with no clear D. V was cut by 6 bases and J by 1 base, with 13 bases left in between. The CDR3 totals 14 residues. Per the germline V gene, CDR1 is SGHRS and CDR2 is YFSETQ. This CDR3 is CASTDTGRNTEAFF. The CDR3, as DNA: TGCGCCAGCACCGACACCGGACGGAACACTGAAGCTTTCTTT.

Here the CDR3 reads CASSPTSGGPLEQYF. The DNA of the CDR3 is TGTGCCAGCAGCCCGACTAGCGGGGGCCCCTTAGAGCAGTACTTC. The chain combines TRBV12-1 with TRBJ2-7; no DNA check was done on the table's D call, TRBD2. TRBV12-1 is assigned pseudogene status. The CDR3 runs 15 residues.

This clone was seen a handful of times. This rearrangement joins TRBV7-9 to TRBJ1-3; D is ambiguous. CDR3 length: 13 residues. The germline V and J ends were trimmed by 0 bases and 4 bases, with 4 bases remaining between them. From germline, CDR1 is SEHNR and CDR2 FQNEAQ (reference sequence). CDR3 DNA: TGTGCCAGCAGCTTAGCGCTCGGAAACACCATATATTTT. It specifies CASSLALGNTIYF.

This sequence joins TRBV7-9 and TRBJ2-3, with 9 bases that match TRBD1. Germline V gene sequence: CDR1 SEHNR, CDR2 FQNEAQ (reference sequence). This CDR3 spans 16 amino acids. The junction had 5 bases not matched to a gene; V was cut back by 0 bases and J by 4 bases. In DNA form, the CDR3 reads TGTGCCAGCAGCTTAGCCCGTACAGGGGGCTCAGATACGCAGTATTTT. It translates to CASSLARTGGSDTQYF.

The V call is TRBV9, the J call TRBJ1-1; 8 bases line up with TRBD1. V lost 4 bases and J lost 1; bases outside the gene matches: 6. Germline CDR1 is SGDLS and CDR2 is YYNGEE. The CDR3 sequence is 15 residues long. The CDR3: CASSRKDRANTEAFF. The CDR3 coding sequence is TGTGCCAGCAGCAGAAAGGACAGGGCGAACACTGAAGCTTTCTTT.

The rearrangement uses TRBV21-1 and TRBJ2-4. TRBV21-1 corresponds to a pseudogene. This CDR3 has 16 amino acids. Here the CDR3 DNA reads TGTGCCAGCAGCAAAAGGCCGGAACTAGCCAAAAACATTCAGTACTTC. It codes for CASSKRPELAKNIQYF.

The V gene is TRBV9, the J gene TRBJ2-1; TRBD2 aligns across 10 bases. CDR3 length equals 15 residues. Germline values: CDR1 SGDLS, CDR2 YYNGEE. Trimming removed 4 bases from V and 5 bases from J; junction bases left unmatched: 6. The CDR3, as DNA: TGTGCCAGCAGCCATCAGCGGGAGGGTCACAATGAGCAGTTCTTC. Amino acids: CASSHQREGHNEQFF.

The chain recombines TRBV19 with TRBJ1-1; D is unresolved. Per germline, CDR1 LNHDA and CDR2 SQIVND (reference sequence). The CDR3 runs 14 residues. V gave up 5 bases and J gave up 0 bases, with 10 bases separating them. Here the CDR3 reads CASSPTGLNTEAFF. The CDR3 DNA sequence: TGTGCCAGTAGTCCGACGGGGTTGAACACTGAAGCTTTCTTT.

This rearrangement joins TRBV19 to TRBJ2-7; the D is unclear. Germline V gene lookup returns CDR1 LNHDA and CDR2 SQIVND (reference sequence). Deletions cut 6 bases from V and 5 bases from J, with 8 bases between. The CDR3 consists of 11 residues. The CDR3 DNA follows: TGTGCCAGTAGCTCGGCCCACGAGCAGTACGTC. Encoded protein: CASSSAHEQYV.

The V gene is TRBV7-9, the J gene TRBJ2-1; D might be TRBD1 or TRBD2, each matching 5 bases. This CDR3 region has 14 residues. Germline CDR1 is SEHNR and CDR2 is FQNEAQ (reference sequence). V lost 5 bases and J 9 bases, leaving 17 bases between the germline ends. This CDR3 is CASSPGRGQGEQFF. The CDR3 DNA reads TGTGCCAGCAGCCCCGGACGGGGTCAGGGTGAGCAGTTCTTC.

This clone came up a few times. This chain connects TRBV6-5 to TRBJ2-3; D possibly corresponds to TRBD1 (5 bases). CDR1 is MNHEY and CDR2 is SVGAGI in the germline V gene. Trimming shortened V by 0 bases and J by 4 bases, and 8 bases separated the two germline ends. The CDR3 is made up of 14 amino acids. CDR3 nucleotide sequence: TGTGCCAGCAGTTACTCAGGGGAAGCAGATACGCAGTATTTT. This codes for CASSYSGEADTQYF.

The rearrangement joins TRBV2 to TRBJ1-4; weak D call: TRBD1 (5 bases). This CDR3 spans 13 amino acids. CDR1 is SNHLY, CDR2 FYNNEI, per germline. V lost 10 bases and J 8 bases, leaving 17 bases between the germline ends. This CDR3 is CATGGRWGEKLFF. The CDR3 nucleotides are TGTGCCACCGGAGGGCGTTGGGGGGAAAAACTGTTTTTT.

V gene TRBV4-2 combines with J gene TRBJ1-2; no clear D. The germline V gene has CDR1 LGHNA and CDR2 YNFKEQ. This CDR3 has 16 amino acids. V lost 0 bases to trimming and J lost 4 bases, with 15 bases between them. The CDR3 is CASSQDLGVVTYGYTF. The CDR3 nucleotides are TGTGCCAGCAGCCAAGATCTTGGGGTAGTTACCTATGGCTACACCTTC.

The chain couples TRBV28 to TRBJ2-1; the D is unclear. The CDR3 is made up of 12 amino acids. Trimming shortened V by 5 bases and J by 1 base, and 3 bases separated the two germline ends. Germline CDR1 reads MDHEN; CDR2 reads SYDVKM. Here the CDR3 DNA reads TGTGCCAGCAGTGAATCCTACAATGAGCAGTTCTTC. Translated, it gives CASSESYNEQFF.